The following is a T cell receptor beta chain sequence with its context. What it binds is unknown. With the read ending 3 residues before the CDR3 end, the germline J gene is used to fill in that end. These data come from a study of T cell clonality in common variable immunodeficiency. Overall study results and limits: T cell subpopulation sequencing would be needed to explain CVID clonality. TCRbeta clonality was increased in CVID versus healthy controls.

Both groups were predominantly of Caucasian heritage. Clones were read by immunoSEQ multiplex PCR, and TCRdb kept only the in-frame ones, dropping some. The record shows tens of thousands of clones for this sample, with no singletons present. CDR3 size: 16 residues. Trimming stripped 2 bases from V and 0 bases from J, with 11 bases between. Germline V gene sequence: CDR1 MNHNS, CDR2 SASEGT. V is TRBV6-1 and J is TRBJ1-3; D uncertain. The TCR comes from a person aged 18-70 years in good health. Sequencing was done on a sample of peripheral blood mononuclear cells. The CDR3 loop is CASSEMVSVSGNTIYF. CDR3 DNA, as far as it was read: TGTGCCAGCAGTGAAATGGTCAGTGTCTCTGGAAACACC.